In this sample, the clone carrying this T cell receptor beta chain turned up a few times. The antigen remains undetermined. This specimen belongs to a study of cytomegalovirus exposure and HLA in healthy donors. PCR primers comprised 60 Vbeta and 13 Jbeta primers. Sequencing was performed with immunoSEQ multiplex PCR; in TCRdb, only in-frame clones are kept and a portion is missing. The sample has 200,000 to 250,000 clones, approximately 80% seen once. General study points: The investigators catalogued 164 TCR beta chains as cytomegalovirus-associated.

Germline V gene lookup returns CDR1 MGHRA and CDR2 YSYEKL. With 0 bases clipped from V and 9 bases from J, the junction kept 11 bases outside the gene matches. The CDR3 loop spans 15 amino acids. The sequenced material came from PBMCs. This clonotype was obtained from a male donor in good health and CMV-seronegative. This chain joins TRBV4-1 and TRBJ2-7; 7 nucleotides agree with TRBD2. The chain's CDR3 is CASSQDSSGDVWQYF. The CDR3 DNA sequence: TGCGCCAGCAGCCAAGATTCCAGCGGGGATGTCTGGCAGTACTTC.